This TCR beta chain was found in a study of blood T cell repertoires in COVID-19. Study-wide background: T cells, B-cell-depleted T cells, or PBMCs provided the cDNA or gDNA that served as material.

Clones were sequenced by immunoSEQ multiplex PCR, and TCRdb holds only the in-frame ones, with some missing. The data show 25,000 to 30,000 clones, over 70% seen once. Germline loops: CDR1 SGHNT, CDR2 YYREEE (reference sequence). There are 18 residues in the CDR3. The V gene lost 2 bases and the J gene lost 0 bases, with 15 bases spanning the gap. The sequence came from an older woman with acute or convalescent COVID-19. The source material was peripheral blood. V is TRBV5-4 and J is TRBJ2-6, with D possibly TRBD2 on 6 matching bases. The CDR3 nucleotides read TGTGCCAGCAGCTTACCGGGACTCTGGAGCTCTGGGGCCAACGTCCTGACTTTC. As protein: CASSLPGLWSSGANVLTF. Supplemented by reference TRBV5-4 and TRBJ2-6, the full variable domain reads ETGVTQSPTHLIKTRGQQVTLRCSSQSGHNTVSWYQQALGQGPQFIFQYYREEENGRGNFPPRFSGLQFPNYSSELNVNALELDDSALYLCASSLPGLWSSGANVLTFGAGSRLTVL.